The next 25 T cell receptor beta chains were all read from a single sample in a study of OX40 agonist ivuxolimab in advanced cancers. Method: immunoSEQ multiplex PCR; TCRdb's copy keeps in-frame clones and lacks some. The sample carries approximately 70,000 clones, around 87% recorded once. Specimen: CD4+ or CD8+ T cells sorted from blood, collected in a trial of the OX40 agonist ivuxolimab. Receptors were obtained from an adult with an advanced solid tumor such as melanoma, head and neck, liver or kidney cancer.

The gene calls are TRBV5-4 and TRBJ1-6, with TRBD1 matching 7 bases. The V gene end was trimmed by 4 bases and the J gene end by 2 bases; junction bases not matched to a gene: 3. The CDR3 length is 15 residues. CDR1 SGHNT and CDR2 YYREEE come from the germline V gene (reference sequence). The CDR3 protein is CASSAGTAYNSPLHF. The CDR3 coding sequence is TGTGCCAGCAGCGCCGGGACAGCCTATAATTCACCCCTCCACTTT.

V is TRBV5-5 and J is TRBJ1-4; D unclear. The CDR3 runs 14 residues. V lost 1 base and J 4 bases, leaving 8 bases between the germline ends. Germline CDR1 SGHKS, CDR2 YYEKEE (reference sequence). CDR3 DNA sequence: TGTGCCAGCAGCTTGTTACAGATTAATGAAAAACTGTTTTTT. Amino acids: CASSLLQINEKLFF.

The rearrangement links TRBV7-8 to TRBJ2-1, with D tentatively TRBD1 or TRBD2 (5 bases each). The V gene lost 3 bases and the J gene lost 5 bases, with 14 bases spanning the gap. Germline loops: CDR1 SGHVS, CDR2 FQNEAQ. The CDR3 is made up of 15 amino acids. The CDR3 nucleotides are TGTGCCAGCAGCTTTGAGCCGGGACGCAACAATGAGCAGTTCTTC. This encodes CASSFEPGRNNEQFF.

The V gene is TRBV28, the J gene TRBJ1-4, with 7 positions matching TRBD1. J gave up 7 bases and V 5 bases, and 10 bases lay outside the gene matches. Germline CDR1 reads MDHEN; CDR2 reads SYDVKM. The CDR3 covers 15 residues. DNA of the CDR3: TGTGCCAGCAGTACACGGACAGGAGGCGCTGAAAAACTGTTTTTT. Its protein product is CASSTRTGGAEKLFF.

The genes are TRBV25-1 and TRBJ1-2, with TRBD1 matching 8 bases. Trimming took 6 bases from V and 4 from J; bases not matched to a gene: 4. The CDR3 runs 13 residues. Germline CDR1 is MGHDK and CDR2 is SYGVNS. Here the CDR3 DNA reads TGTGCCAGCAGGCCAGGGGGCGGCTATGGCTACACCTTC. It specifies CASRPGGGYGYTF.

This rearrangement joins TRBV27 to TRBJ1-6; TRBD1 agrees at 9 bases. V lost 4 bases to trimming and J lost 6 bases; unmatched junction nucleotides: 1. Germline-derived CDR1 and CDR2 are MNHEY and SMNVEV (reference sequence). The CDR3 runs to 14 residues. CDR3 sequence: CASSWTGVNSPLHF. In nucleotides, the CDR3 is TGTGCCAGCAGTTGGACAGGGGTTAATTCACCCCTCCACTTT.

This chain connects TRBV7-3 to TRBJ2-2; 9 bases are shared with TRBD1. Germline V gives CDR1 SGHTA, CDR2 FQGTGA. V lost 5 bases, J lost 5 bases, and 9 bases stayed unmatched. The CDR3 length is 16 residues. As DNA, the CDR3 is TGTGCCAGCAGCCCCGCCCCGACAGGGGGGACCGGGGAGCTGTTTTTT. Its translation is CASSPAPTGGTGELFF.

In DNA form, the CDR3 reads TGCGCCAGCAGCATTGACAGGGCAGAGACCCAGTACTTC. Amino acid sequence: CASSIDRAETQYF. The rearrangement links TRBV5-1 to TRBJ2-5; TRBD1 matches at 7 bases. V shed 4 bases, J shed 4 bases, and the junction held 4 bases outside the gene matches. Germline V CDR1 and CDR2: SGHRS, YFSETQ. The CDR3 is 13 amino acids.

The chain recombines TRBV4-2 with TRBJ2-1; 9 positions agree with TRBD2. The germline CDR1 and CDR2 sequences are LGHNA and YNFKEQ. The CDR3 is 17 amino acids. J was trimmed by 5 bases and V by 0 bases; bases with no gene match: 8. CDR3 in DNA: TGTGCCAGCAGCCAAGATGGGGCGGGAGGGCCCAACAATGAGCAGTTCTTC. Translated, it gives CASSQDGAGGPNNEQFF.

V is TRBV27 and J is TRBJ2-7; 7 bases match TRBD1. The germline V gene encodes CDR1 MNHEY and CDR2 SMNVEV (reference sequence). The CDR3 extends over 13 amino acids. The trim removed 6 bases at V and 2 bases at J, leaving 4 bases unmatched. CDR3 amino acids: CASRLGTAYEQYF. In DNA, the CDR3 is TGTGCCAGCAGACTTGGGACAGCCTACGAGCAGTACTTC.

The chain joins TRBV10-3 to TRBJ2-7; TRBD2 is a possible D gene (6 bases). This CDR3 has 12 amino acids. The ends were cut back, 11 bases at V and 0 bases at J, with 11 bases in the middle. In germline, CDR1 is ENHRY, CDR2 SYGVKD. The CDR3 loop is CAVRGISYEQYF. CDR3 in DNA: TGTGCCGTCCGGGGGATCTCCTACGAGCAGTACTTC.

With respect to this clone: This specimen includes other DNA sequences encoding the same CDR3. The V call is TRBV7-9, the J call TRBJ2-2, with TRBD1 identical over 9 bases. Germline CDR1 SEHNR, CDR2 FQNEAQ (reference sequence). The CDR3 covers 15 residues. V trimming: 5 bases; J trimming: 5 bases; junction bases outside the gene matches: 6. This CDR3 reads CASSPGQGNTGELFF. The CDR3 DNA reads as TGTGCCAGCAGCCCCGGACAGGGGAATACCGGGGAGCTGTTTTTT.

In DNA form, the CDR3 reads TGTGCCAGCAGCCCTAAGGACAGGGGCCAAGAGACCCAGTACTTC. It specifies CASSPKDRGQETQYF. This chain links TRBV7-3 with TRBJ2-5; TRBD1 agrees at 9 bases. V shed 5 bases, J shed 1 base, and the junction held 5 bases outside the gene matches. The CDR3 length is 15 residues. The germline V gene has CDR1 SGHTA and CDR2 FQGTGA.

This clone was found once. This chain connects TRBV6-1 to TRBJ2-3, with 10 bases that match TRBD1. This CDR3 is built from 14 residues. Unmatched junction bases numbered 7, after V lost 8 bases and J lost 5 bases. Looked up from germline, CDR1 is MNHNS and CDR2 is SASEGT. The CDR3 region is CASSGTGVGDTQYF. The DNA of the CDR3 is TGTGCCAGCTCCGGGACAGGGGTTGGAGATACGCAGTATTTT.

CDR3 nucleotide sequence: TGTGCCAGCAGCCCCTCGGCCTGGGACACCGGGGAGCTGTTTTTT. Its translation is CASSPSAWDTGELFF. The rearrangement links TRBV27 to TRBJ2-2; D remains ambiguous. The V end was cut by 6 bases, the J end by 3 bases, with 14 bases between. The CDR3 totals 15 residues. Germline V CDR1 and CDR2: MNHEY, SMNVEV (reference sequence).

This clone was counted a few times. This chain links TRBV15 with TRBJ2-5; 7 positions match TRBD1. From germline, CDR1 is LNHNV and CDR2 YYDKDF (reference sequence). V shed 0 bases and J 2 bases; nucleotides not matched to a gene: 0. This CDR3 is 14 amino acids long. The CDR3 reads CATSRDRGQETQYF. CDR3 in DNA: TGTGCCACCAGCAGAGACAGGGGGCAAGAGACCCAGTACTTC.

Only a few counts were recorded for this clone. The chain employs TRBV28 and TRBJ1-5; 9 bases line up with TRBD1. The V gene's germline CDR1 is MDHEN and CDR2 SYDVKM. This CDR3 spans 15 amino acids. V lost 6 bases, J lost 6 bases, and 9 bases stayed unmatched. CDR3 DNA: TGTGCCAGCAGCAGCGGGACAGGGAACGCTCAGCCCCAGCATTTT. Translation: CASSSGTGNAQPQHF.

This chain connects TRBV6-6 to TRBJ2-7; 9 positions match TRBD1. Trimming cost V 2 bases and J 3 bases; bases outside gene matches: 2. The CDR3 loop spans 14 amino acids. Per the germline V gene, CDR1 is MNHNY and CDR2 is SVGAGI (reference sequence). CDR3 nucleotide sequence: TGTGCCAGCAGTTACGCGGACAGGGGCTACGAGCAGTACTTC. Translation: CASSYADRGYEQYF.

V usage is TRBV15 and J usage is TRBJ2-7; D gene uncertain. Trimming took off 3 bases at V and 0 bases at J, with 6 bases between the two ends. Germline V gives CDR1 LNHNV, CDR2 YYDKDF (reference sequence). This CDR3 spans 13 amino acids. The CDR3 region is CATSRAISYEQYF. Here the CDR3 DNA reads TGTGCCACCAGCAGGGCCATCTCCTACGAGCAGTACTTC.

The rearrangement links TRBV30 to TRBJ1-5, with 7 nucleotides matching TRBD1. V trimming: 1 base; J trimming: 3 bases; junction bases outside the gene matches: 6. The CDR3 covers 15 residues. CDR1 is GTSNPN and CDR2 is SVGIG in the germline V gene (reference sequence). In DNA, the CDR3 is TGTGCCTGGAGTGAGGGGGCAGCCCTCAATCAGCCCCAGCATTTT. It translates to CAWSEGAALNQPQHF.

This chain joins TRBV30 and TRBJ2-2; D is tentatively TRBD1 or TRBD2 (6 bases each). Trimming took 5 bases from V and 0 from J, leaving 13 bases between them. Germline assignment: CDR1 GTSNPN and CDR2 SVGIG (reference sequence). The CDR3 is made up of 15 amino acids. CDR3 DNA: TGTGCCTGGGGAAGGGGGGACGCGAACACCGGGGAGCTGTTTTTT. Amino acid sequence: CAWGRGDANTGELFF.

This chain links TRBV2 with TRBJ1-6; D is unresolved. V lost 0 bases and J lost 10, with 10 bases in between. The CDR3 is 14 residues long. Germline V gene sequence: CDR1 SNHLY, CDR2 FYNNEI. CDR3 amino acids: CASSEALSQSPLHF. DNA of the CDR3: TGTGCCAGCAGTGAAGCACTGAGCCAGTCACCCCTCCACTTT.

The rearrangement joins TRBV18 to TRBJ2-4; 7 positions match TRBD1. Per germline, CDR1 KGHSH and CDR2 LQKENI. The trim removed 4 bases at V and 8 bases at J, leaving 2 bases unmatched. There are 12 residues in the CDR3. The CDR3: CASSLTGDIQYF. The CDR3 nucleotides are TGTGCCAGCTCACTCACAGGGGACATTCAGTACTTC.

This clone showed up just once. This rearrangement joins TRBV6-6 to TRBJ2-1, with 8 bases identical to TRBD2. CDR1 and CDR2 from the germline V gene are MNHNY and SVGAGI (reference sequence). The J segment lost 2 bases and the V segment lost 5 bases, leaving 8 bases of the junction unmatched. There are 16 residues in the CDR3. As DNA, the CDR3 is TGTGCCAGCAGTCCCCCGGGGGGGGAGGCCTACAATGAGCAGTTCTTC. Residues: CASSPPGGEAYNEQFF.

The chain uses TRBV6-1 and TRBJ1-3; tentative D call: TRBD1 (5 bases). Trimming took off 4 bases at V and 4 bases at J, with 14 bases between the two ends. Germline V CDR1 and CDR2: MNHNS, SASEGT. CDR3 length equals 15 residues. CDR3 nucleotide sequence: TGTGCCAGCAGTGGGGTAGGGGCCGGGGGAAACACCATATATTTT. Its protein product is CASSGVGAGGNTIYF.